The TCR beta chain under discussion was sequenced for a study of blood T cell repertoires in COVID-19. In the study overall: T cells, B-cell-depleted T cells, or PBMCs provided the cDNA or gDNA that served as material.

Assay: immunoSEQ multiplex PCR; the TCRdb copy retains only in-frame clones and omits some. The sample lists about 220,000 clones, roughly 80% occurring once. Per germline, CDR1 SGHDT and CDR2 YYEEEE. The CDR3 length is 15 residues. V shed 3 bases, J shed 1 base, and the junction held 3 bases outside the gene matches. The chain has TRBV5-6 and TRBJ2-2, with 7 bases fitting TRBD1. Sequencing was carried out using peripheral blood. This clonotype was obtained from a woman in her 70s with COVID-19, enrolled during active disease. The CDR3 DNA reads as TGTGCCAGCAGCTGGGACAGTAAGAACACCGGGGAGCTGTTTTTT. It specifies CASSWDSKNTGELFF.